This T cell receptor (beta chain) was recovered during a study of post-analysis software for immune sequencing data. Study background: Secondary progressive, relapsing-remitting and progressive-relapsing multiple sclerosis were among the included disease courses. Overall study findings and caveats: Strong co-clustering by F measure was seen for same-batch samples. Five TRBV segments, including TRBV5-6, TRBV5-1 and TRBV20-1, were more frequent in patients than controls.

Prepared libraries of TCR beta cDNA carried unique molecular identifiers. TCRdb re-called the PCR reads through MiXCR, storing one row per CDR3 protein. The sample lists 350,000 to 450,000 distinct CDR3 sequences, 30% to 45% seen once, with less than 8% in the top ten. Note on this clonotype: Its antigen is unidentified.

The CDR3 is 10 residues long. V gave up 6 bases and J gave up 8 bases, with 7 bases separating them. The germline CDR1 and CDR2 sequences are SNHLY and FYNNEI. The material sequenced was blood. The chain combines TRBV2 with TRBJ1-2; no clear D gene. The clonotype comes from a girl aged 2 to 9 with multiple sclerosis. The CDR3 reads CASSVEGYTF. As DNA, the CDR3 is TGTGCCAGCAGCGTGGAAGGCTACACCTTC.